What follows describes a single T cell receptor beta chain. From germline, CDR1 is SGHRS and CDR2 YFSETQ. Germline trimming cut 7 bases from V and 2 bases from J; bases unmatched to any gene: 8. The CDR3 sequence is 15 residues long. The assay was immunoSEQ multiplex PCR, and TCRdb's table has in-frame clones only and misses some. The sample includes roughly 200,000 clones, approximately 87% of them seen just once. This entry belongs to a study of blood T cell repertoires in COVID-19. J is TRBJ2-1 and V is TRBV5-1, with 8 bases fitting TRBD1. The origin of this receptor is a man aged 55-75 years who had recovered from COVID-19. Sequenced input: peripheral blood. CDR3 sequence (DNA): TGCGCCAGCTCACAGACGGGACAGGCCTACAATGAGCAGTTCTTC. Protein sequence: CASSQTGQAYNEQFF. Complete variable domain (other parts from reference TRBV5-1 and TRBJ2-1): KAGVTQTPRYLIKTRGQQVTLSCSPISGHRSVSWYQQTPGQGLQFLFEYFSETQRNKGNFPGRFSGRQFSNSRSEMNVSTLELGDSALYLCASSQTGQAYNEQFFGPGTRLTVL.